These 22 T cell receptor beta chains share one sample of origin, sequenced in a study of blood T cell repertoires in COVID-19. Clones were read by immunoSEQ multiplex PCR, and TCRdb kept only the in-frame ones, dropping some. This sample has some 250,000 clones, with approximately 82% found just once. Sequencing was performed on peripheral blood. The origin of the receptors is a man aged 35 to 55 with active or convalescent COVID-19.

This clone has a single count. The chain combines TRBV19 with TRBJ2-5; 12 bases line up with TRBD1. Germline V gene data show CDR1 as LNHDA and CDR2 as SQIVND (reference sequence). V lost 3 bases to trimming and J lost 4 bases; unmatched junction nucleotides: 9. This CDR3 has 17 amino acids. CDR3 amino acids: CASSMARDRGPGETQYF. CDR3 coding DNA: TGTGCCAGTAGTATGGCAAGGGACAGGGGGCCGGGAGAGACCCAGTACTTC.

The chain recombines TRBV9 with TRBJ2-3, with TRBD2 matching 7 bases. The CDR3 runs to 15 residues. Trimming at V came to 4 bases and at J to 8 bases, leaving 13 bases not matched to a gene. CDR1 and CDR2 (germline): SGDLS, YYNGEE. CDR3 region: CASSSRDYLGGTQYF. The DNA for the CDR3 is TGTGCCAGCAGCTCCCGGGACTACCTGGGGGGTACGCAGTATTTT.

Worth noting for this clone: Relative to the germline gene, one junction end is altered; a read error may explain this. DNA of the CDR3: TGTGCCACCAATGATCCGACAGGGAATGAGCAGTTCTTC. This codes for CATNDPTGNEQFF. The chain couples TRBV24-1 to TRBJ2-1; TRBD1 agrees at 7 bases. Per the germline V gene, CDR1 is KGHDR and CDR2 is SFDVKD. This CDR3 is built from 13 residues.

The chain is built from TRBV11-3 and TRBJ2-5; 12 nucleotides align to TRBD2. Germline V lookup: CDR1 SGHNT, CDR2 YENEEA. The CDR3 contains 15 residues. V lost 7 bases to trimming and J lost 1 base; unmatched junction nucleotides: 4. The CDR3 DNA reads as TGTGCCAGCACTACTAGCGGGGGGCTCCAAGAGACCCAGTACTTC. Protein product: CASTTSGGLQETQYF.

The gene calls are TRBV9 and TRBJ2-1; the D gene is possibly TRBD1 (6 bases). CDR3 length: 13 residues. Looked up from germline, CDR1 is SGDLS and CDR2 is YYNGEE. V lost 4 bases to trimming and J lost 9 bases, with 14 bases between them. CDR3 sequence reads: CASSTQGFGEQFF. CDR3 bases: TGTGCCAGCAGCACACAGGGATTTGGTGAGCAGTTCTTC. Full variable domain (outside the CDR3, taken from reference TRBV9 and TRBJ2-1): DSGVTQTPKHLITATGQRVTLRCSPRSGDLSVYWYQQSLDQGLQFLIQYYNGEERAKGNILERFSAQQFPDLHSELNLSSLELGDSALYFCASSTQGFGEQFFGPGTRLTVL.

The chain links TRBV6-5 to TRBJ1-5; a possible D gene is TRBD1 (6 bases). The germline V and J ends were trimmed by 5 bases and 4 bases, with 12 bases remaining between them. The CDR3 has 14 amino acids. Germline CDR1 MNHEY, CDR2 SVGAGI. The CDR3 is CASSRRGGNQPQHF. CDR3 coding DNA: TGTGCCAGCAGTAGGAGGGGGGGAAATCAGCCCCAGCATTTT.

This chain links TRBV28 with TRBJ2-6, with no clear D. Germline CDR1 reads MDHEN; CDR2 reads SYDVKM. The CDR3 length is 16 residues. V shed 5 bases and J shed 3 bases, with 14 bases lying between them. DNA of the CDR3: TGTGCCAGCAGTCTACCAAGTTTAGATGGGGCCAACGTCCTGACTTTC. Protein product: CASSLPSLDGANVLTF.

The chain joins TRBV5-1 to TRBJ2-7; TRBD2 matches at 9 bases. The CDR3 totals 17 residues. Per the germline V gene, CDR1 is SGHRS and CDR2 is YFSETQ. Trimming removed 0 bases from V and 0 bases from J; junction bases left unmatched: 7. CDR3 in amino acids: CASSLVSGGPSSYEQYF. The CDR3 coding sequence is TGCGCCAGCAGCTTGGTAAGCGGGGGGCCGAGCTCCTACGAGCAGTACTTC.

This clone is a singleton in its sample. The V and J genes are TRBV19 and TRBJ2-7; no clear D gene. The CDR3 length is 14 residues. The ends were cut back, 3 bases at V and 2 bases at J, with 11 bases in the middle. Germline V gene lookup returns CDR1 LNHDA and CDR2 SQIVND (reference sequence). For the CDR3, the DNA is TGTGCCAGTAGTATGTCGAGGTCCGCCTACGAGCAGTACTTC. Translation: CASSMSRSAYEQYF.

The rearrangement uses TRBV7-2 and TRBJ2-1, with a possible D match to TRBD2 (6 bases). The V and J ends lost 2 bases and 9 bases respectively, with 17 bases between them. Germline lookup yields CDR1 SGHTA and CDR2 FQGNSA. This CDR3 has 15 amino acids. The CDR3, as DNA: TGTGCCAGCAGCTTAACGGGAGCGACGAGAGGTGAGCAGTTCTTC. Amino acid sequence: CASSLTGATRGEQFF.

A single count supports this clone. This sequence joins TRBV10-3 and TRBJ1-5; D not certain. Per the germline V gene, CDR1 is ENHRY and CDR2 is SYGVKD. V gave up 9 bases and J gave up 7 bases, with 10 bases separating them. The CDR3 is 11 residues long. CDR3 DNA: TGTGCCATGGGGAGTGGACAGCCCCAGCATTTT. Translation: CAMGSGQPQHF.

The chain carries TRBV11-2 and TRBJ2-7; no clear D. There are 15 residues in the CDR3. Trimming took off 1 base at V and 7 bases at J, with 17 bases between the two ends. Germline V gene lookup returns CDR1 SGHAT and CDR2 FQNNGV. CDR3 bases: TGTGCCAGCAGCTTAGTTGGTTCCTCCTACGTAGAGCAGTACTTC. Translation: CASSLVGSSYVEQYF.

The CDR3 protein is CASSLGDRGPGYTF. The CDR3 coding sequence is TGCGCCAGCAGCTTGGGGGACAGGGGGCCCGGCTACACCTTC. The V gene is TRBV5-1, the J gene TRBJ1-2, with 12 nucleotides matching TRBD1. Germline assignment: CDR1 SGHRS and CDR2 YFSETQ. The CDR3 spans 14 residues. J was trimmed by 8 bases and V by 0 bases; bases with no gene match: 2.

The J gene is TRBJ2-1, the V gene TRBV19, with a possible D match to TRBD1 (6 bases). V shed 6 bases and J shed 8 bases, with 14 bases lying between them. This CDR3 spans 13 amino acids. Per germline, CDR1 LNHDA and CDR2 SQIVND (reference sequence). Here the CDR3 reads CASSTGYRDEQFF. In DNA, the CDR3 is TGTGCCAGTAGCACAGGGTATCGGGATGAGCAGTTCTTC.

The table lists this clone with a few counts. The chain links TRBV4-3 to TRBJ2-5; no clear D. Trimming removed 0 bases from V and 5 bases from J, with 16 bases in between. This CDR3 is built from 16 residues. Germline lookup yields CDR1 LGHNA and CDR2 YSLEER. The DNA for the CDR3 is TGCGCCAGCAGCCAAGATCTTTTTGCTAGTTGGGAGACCCAGTACTTC. It is translated as CASSQDLFASWETQYF.

The genes are TRBV30 and TRBJ1-2; 7 bases align to TRBD1. V shed 5 bases, J shed 2 bases, and the junction held 2 bases outside the gene matches. The CDR3 sequence is 12 residues long. The germline V gene has CDR1 GTSNPN and CDR2 SVGIG (reference sequence). Here the CDR3 reads CAWGGQNYGYTF. The CDR3 DNA reads as TGTGCCTGGGGGGGACAGAACTATGGCTACACCTTC.

The genes are TRBV6-1 and TRBJ2-7; TRBD2 aligns across 7 bases. Losses at the gene ends were 5 bases for V and 3 bases for J; bases not matched to a gene: 7. This CDR3 comprises 14 residues. CDR1 is MNHNS and CDR2 is SASEGT in the germline V gene. Here the CDR3 reads CASSSPSGGYEQYF. The CDR3 coding sequence is TGTGCCAGCAGTTCCCCTAGCGGAGGCTACGAGCAGTACTTC.

V is TRBV11-2 and J is TRBJ2-3; 14 bases align to TRBD2. Trimming cost V 5 bases and J 2 bases; bases outside gene matches: 6. The germline CDR1 and CDR2 sequences are SGHAT and FQNNGV. The CDR3 consists of 17 residues. For the CDR3, the DNA is TGTGCCAGCAGCACGGGACTAGCGGGGGCCAACACAGATACGCAGTATTTT. Its protein product is CASSTGLAGANTDTQYF.

The genes are TRBV12-3 or TRBV12-4 and TRBJ2-7, with 8 bases matching TRBD1. This CDR3 is built from 13 residues. V gave up 6 bases and J gave up 4 bases; unmatched junction bases: 5. The CDR3 is CASRGDRLYEQYF. In DNA form, the CDR3 reads TGTGCCAGCAGAGGGGACAGGTTGTACGAGCAGTACTTC.

This chain uses TRBV18 with TRBJ2-7; D remains ambiguous. This CDR3 region has 12 residues. Trimming pared 3 bases from V and 4 bases from J, leaving 7 bases between. CDR1 is KGHSH, CDR2 LQKENI, per germline. The chain's CDR3 is CASSPAEYEQYF. In DNA form, the CDR3 reads TGTGCCAGCTCACCCGCGGAGTACGAGCAGTACTTC.

The V call is TRBV7-8, the J call TRBJ2-1, with 7 nucleotides matching TRBD1. V lost 1 base to trimming and J lost 9 bases; unmatched junction nucleotides: 6. CDR1 SGHVS and CDR2 FQNEAQ come from the germline V gene. The CDR3 extends over 14 amino acids. CDR3 coding DNA: TGTGCCAGCAGCTTAGACAGGGGTGGCGGTGAGCAGTTCTTC. It is translated as CASSLDRGGGEQFF.

V usage is TRBV11-2 and J usage is TRBJ2-7; TRBD2 aligns across 10 bases. Germline V gene sequence: CDR1 SGHAT, CDR2 FQNNGV. Losses at the gene ends were 1 base for V and 12 bases for J; bases not matched to a gene: 9. The CDR3 contains 14 residues. The DNA of the CDR3 is TGTGCCAGCAGCTTAGGGGCTAGCGGGGGCCGGGCGTACTTC. This encodes CASSLGASGGRAYF.